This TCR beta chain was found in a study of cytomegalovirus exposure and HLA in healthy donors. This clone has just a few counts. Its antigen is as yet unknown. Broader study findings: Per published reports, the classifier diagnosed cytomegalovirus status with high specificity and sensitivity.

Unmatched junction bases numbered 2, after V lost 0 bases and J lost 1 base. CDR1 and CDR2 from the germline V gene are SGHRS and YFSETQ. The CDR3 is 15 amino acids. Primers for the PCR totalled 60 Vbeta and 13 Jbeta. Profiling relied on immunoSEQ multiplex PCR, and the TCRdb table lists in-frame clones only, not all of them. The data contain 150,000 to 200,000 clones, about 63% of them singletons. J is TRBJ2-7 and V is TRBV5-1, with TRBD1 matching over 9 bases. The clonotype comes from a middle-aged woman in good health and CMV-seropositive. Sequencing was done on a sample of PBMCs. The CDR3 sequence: CASSLGDRVSYEQYF. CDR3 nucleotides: TGCGCCAGCAGCTTGGGGGACAGGGTTTCCTACGAGCAGTACTTC.